This passage covers 2 T cell receptor beta chains from one sample sequenced in a study of post-analysis software for immune sequencing data. Study conclusions and caveats: TRBV5-6, TRBV5-1 and TRBV20-1 were among four or five TRBV segments more frequent in patients than controls.

Prepared libraries of TCR beta cDNA carried unique molecular identifiers. Each CDR3 protein gets one entry after TCRdb re-called the PCR reads with MiXCR. In the table there are hundreds of thousands of distinct CDR3 sequences, roughly 45% of which are singletons. Their cognate antigens are unknown. The sample comprised blood. The receptors were sampled from a girl between 10 and 17 years old with multiple sclerosis.

The genes are TRBV3-1 and TRBJ2-1; possibly TRBD2 for D (6 bases). This CDR3 contains 16 residues. V was shortened by 4 bases and J by 0 bases, with 13 bases between the two germline ends. Looked up from germline, CDR1 is LGHDT and CDR2 is YNNKEL (reference sequence). This chain's CDR3 is CASSPIAALSYNEQFF. The DNA for the CDR3 is TGTGCCAGCAGCCCCATAGCGGCCCTCTCCTACAATGAGCAGTTCTTC.

This clonotype appeared once. V gene TRBV21-1 combines with J gene TRBJ2-5; the table's D gene call, TRBD2, was not cross checked with the DNA. The tail of the sequence fits TRBJ2-7 better, so the J call may be wrong. TRBV21-1 is assigned pseudogene status. The CDR3 is 17 residues long. The CDR3 region is CASSKVNGSGNSYEQYF. The CDR3 DNA reads TGTGCCAGCAGCAAAGTTAATGGGAGCGGGAACTCCTACGAGCAGTACTTC.